A single sample gave rise to the 2 T cell receptor beta chains below, sequenced in a study of blood T cell repertoires in COVID-19. Sequencing used immunoSEQ multiplex PCR; TCRdb keeps in-frame clones, though not all of them. The table has around 330,000 clones, 89% seen once. The sequencing sample was made of PBMCs or T cells enriched from blood (not recorded which). Source of these receptors: a man between 60 and 70 years old who had recovered from COVID-19.

The rearrangement links TRBV5-8 to TRBJ2-2; TRBD1 might be the D (5 bases). The V gene's germline CDR1 is SGHTS and CDR2 YDEGEE. The ends were cut back, 3 bases at V and 6 bases at J, with 12 bases in the middle. The CDR3 is 14 residues long. CDR3 coding DNA: TGTGCCAGCAGCTCCCTCAGGGTCGCCGGGGAGCTGTTTTTT. Its protein is CASSSLRVAGELFF.

V is TRBV5-1 and J is TRBJ1-3; 7 bases are a match to TRBD1. Trimming took 3 bases from V and 2 from J; bases not matched to a gene: 2. The CDR3 runs 14 residues. Germline assignment: CDR1 SGHRS and CDR2 YFSETQ. DNA of the CDR3: TGCGCCAGCAGCTCACAGGGGCCTGGAAACACCATATATTTT. It is translated as CASSSQGPGNTIYF.